A single sample is the source of the 5 T cell receptor beta chains below, sequenced in a study of T cell repertoires in cytomegalovirus infection. These TCRs' antigens remain unknown. TCRdb recomputed calls from the reads with MiXCR, one row per CDR3 protein. The sample records fewer than 950,000 distinct CDR3 sequences, over 25% being singletons. Sequenced here: cultured CD8+ T cells from PBMCs, sampled from culture after CMV antigen stimulation. The receptor source for this set is a human donor in good health (CMV status not recorded). Some clones in this sample may be carry-over from other donors' samples.

CDR3 residues: CASSFSGGPLNEQFF. Here the CDR3 DNA reads TGTGCCAGTAGTTTTAGCGGGGGCCCACTAAATGAGCAGTTCTTC. The V call is TRBV19, the J call TRBJ2-1; TRBD2 matches 9 bases. V lost 5 bases to trimming and J lost 7 bases; unmatched junction nucleotides: 9. The germline V gene has CDR1 LNHDA and CDR2 SQIVND (reference sequence). This CDR3 is 15 amino acids long. Full variable domain (remainder filled in from reference TRBV19 and TRBJ2-1): DGGITQSPKYLFRKEGQNVTLSCEQNLNHDAMYWYRQDPGQGLRLIYYSQIVNDFQKGDIAEGYSVSREKKESFPLTVTSAQKNPTAFYLCASSFSGGPLNEQFFGPGTRLTVL.

This chain connects TRBV6-1 to TRBJ1-5; 8 nucleotides align to TRBD1. CDR1 and CDR2 (germline): MNHNS, SASEGT. V lost 6 bases and J lost 3; bases outside the gene matches: 10. The CDR3 has 16 amino acids. CDR3 residues: CASRRTGTGYNQPQHF. The DNA of the CDR3 is TGTGCCAGCAGACGCACCGGGACAGGTTACAATCAGCCCCAGCATTTT.

The chain carries TRBV5-4 and TRBJ2-7, with 11 bases that match TRBD1. With 3 bases clipped from V and 7 bases from J, the junction kept 6 bases outside the gene matches. The CDR3 has 14 amino acids. Germline V gene sequence: CDR1 SGHNT, CDR2 YYREEE (reference sequence). CDR3 in amino acids: CASSSPGQGGEQYV. As DNA, the CDR3 is TGTGCCAGCAGCTCCCCGGGACAGGGGGGGGAGCAGTACGTC.

This clonotype was seen only once. CDR3 coding DNA: TGTGCCAGTAGTGCCCCCTTCGCCAGACAAGAGACCCAGTACTTC. Translating gives CASSAPFARQETQYF. The chain joins TRBV19 to TRBJ2-5; D is ambiguous. The CDR3 spans 15 residues. Trimming took off 5 bases at V and 2 bases at J, with 15 bases between the two ends. The germline gives CDR1 LNHDA, CDR2 SQIVND (reference sequence).

This clonotype was detected many times. The chain joins TRBV5-4 to TRBJ2-5; 8 nucleotides agree with TRBD2. Germline trimming cut 4 bases from V and 2 bases from J; bases unmatched to any gene: 10. The germline gives CDR1 SGHNT, CDR2 YYREEE (reference sequence). The length of the CDR3 is 16 residues. The CDR3 region is CASSPWPSGGQETQYF. The CDR3 nucleotides read TGTGCCAGCAGCCCGTGGCCGAGCGGGGGACAAGAGACCCAGTACTTC.